This T cell receptor beta chain was captured in a study of cytomegalovirus exposure and HLA in healthy donors. Points from the study as a whole: The authors enumerated some 170 TCR beta chains as linked to cytomegalovirus. Most TCR sequences showed up rarely, but some public TCRs showed up in many donors.

Data came from immunoSEQ multiplex PCR; TCRdb stores just in-frame clones and leaves some out. This repertoire shows more than 250,000 clones, about 90% found once; its top ten account for roughly 1.2%. This clone was observed a handful of times. As yet, its antigen is unknown. This sequence was found in a woman aged 25-40 years in good health and CMV-seropositive. The specimen sequenced was PBMCs.

DNA of the CDR3: TGTGCCAGCAGCACCCTATTAGGGAGAACGTATGGCTACACCTTC. Protein sequence: CASSTLLGRTYGYTF. The chain recombines TRBV6-5 with TRBJ1-2; D remains unclear. Germline loops: CDR1 MNHEY, CDR2 SVGAGI. The CDR3 length is 15 residues. The V end lost 6 bases, the J end lost 5 bases, and 19 bases lay between the germline ends.